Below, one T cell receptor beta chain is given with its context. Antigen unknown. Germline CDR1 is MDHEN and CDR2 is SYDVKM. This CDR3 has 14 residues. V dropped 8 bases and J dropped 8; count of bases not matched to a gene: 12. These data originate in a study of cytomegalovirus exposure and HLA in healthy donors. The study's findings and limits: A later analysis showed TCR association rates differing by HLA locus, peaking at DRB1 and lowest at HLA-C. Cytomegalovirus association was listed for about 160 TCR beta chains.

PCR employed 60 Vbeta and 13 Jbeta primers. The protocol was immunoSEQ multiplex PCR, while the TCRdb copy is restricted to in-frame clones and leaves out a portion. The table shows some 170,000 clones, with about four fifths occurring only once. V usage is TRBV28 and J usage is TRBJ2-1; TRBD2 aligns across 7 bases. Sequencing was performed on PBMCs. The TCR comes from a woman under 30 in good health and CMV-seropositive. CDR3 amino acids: CASSAGVQRHEQFF. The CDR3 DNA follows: TGTGCCAGCTCCGCGGGGGTCCAGAGGCATGAGCAGTTCTTC.